The next 27 T cell receptor beta chains were all read from a single sample in a study of post-analysis software for immune sequencing data. The study's findings and limits: Patients used about 5 TRBV segments, including TRBV5-6, TRBV5-1 and TRBV20-1, more often than controls.

The authors incorporated unique molecular identifiers into the TCR beta cDNA libraries. Via MiXCR, TCRdb re-called the PCR reads, giving one row per CDR3 protein. The table includes around 500,000 distinct CDR3 sequences, under 40% detected once. Their recognized antigens are unknown. Sequencing was performed on blood. The receptors here all came from a girl under 18 with multiple sclerosis.

This clonotype was seen only a few times. This chain's CDR3 is CASSLTAGDGQYF. The DNA for the CDR3 is TGTGCCAGCAGTTTAACTGCTGGGGACGGGCAGTATTTT. The V call is TRBV12-3 or TRBV12-4, the J call TRBJ2-3; D possibly matches TRBD1 or TRBD2 (5 bases each). V was cut by 2 bases and J by 11 bases, with 14 bases left in between. CDR3 length: 13 residues.

As regards this clonotype: A much larger clone lies one base from this, so it may be a read error. The gene calls are TRBV24-1 and TRBJ2-5; no definite D call. Trimming stripped 1 base from V and 5 bases from J, with 4 bases between. The length of the CDR3 is 12 residues. Germline lookup yields CDR1 KGHDR and CDR2 SFDVKD. This CDR3 reads CATSDFRETQYF. The CDR3 DNA reads as TGTGCCACCAGTGATTTTCGGGAGACCCAGTACTTC.

V usage is TRBV5-1 and J usage is TRBJ1-6, with 7 bases that match TRBD1. CDR1 is SGHRS, CDR2 YFSETQ, per germline. The ends lost 0 bases at V and 7 bases at J; junction bases unmatched: 7. The CDR3 covers 16 residues. CDR3 sequence: CASSLEGGDGNSPLHF. DNA for the CDR3: TGCGCCAGCAGCTTGGAAGGGGGCGATGGGAATTCACCCCTCCACTTT.

Comment on this clonotype: A read error may account for a junction end that differs from germline. V is TRBV7-9 and J is TRBJ1-2, with a possible D match to TRBD1 (6 bases). Per germline, CDR1 SEHNR and CDR2 FQNEAQ (reference sequence). The CDR3 length is 17 residues. The CDR3 reads CASSGGVSDRINYGYTF. CDR3 coding DNA: TGTGCTAGCAGCGGGGGGGTCTCGGACAGAATTAACTATGGCTACACCTTC.

This clonotype was recorded many times. The V gene is TRBV29-1, the J gene TRBJ2-1, with D possibly being TRBD2 (6 bases). V dropped 6 bases and J dropped 3 bases, with 15 bases sitting between them. Germline values: CDR1 SQVTM, CDR2 ANQGSEA. CDR3 size: 14 residues. The CDR3 loop is CSVLGRGNYNEQFF. The CDR3 DNA reads as TGCAGCGTACTTGGACGGGGGAACTACAATGAGCAGTTCTTC.

The chain recombines TRBV6-2 or TRBV6-3 with TRBJ2-3; 8 nucleotides agree with TRBD2. CDR3 length: 16 residues. V lost 4 bases, J lost 0 bases, and 6 bases stayed unmatched. The germline V gene encodes CDR1 MNHEY and CDR2 SVGEGT. The CDR3 sequence is CASSWRGALSTDTQYF. In DNA form, the CDR3 reads TGTGCCAGCAGTTGGCGGGGGGCACTTAGCACAGATACGCAGTATTTT.

In this sample, this clonotype turned up a few times. The rearrangement uses TRBV6-6 and TRBJ2-1; D could derive from TRBD1 or TRBD2 (6 bases each). Germline lookup yields CDR1 MNHNY and CDR2 SVGAGI (reference sequence). The CDR3 has 17 residues. The germline V and J ends were trimmed by 3 bases and 8 bases, with 23 bases remaining between them. CDR3 in amino acids: CASSYSPWVGGSDEQFF. The DNA for the CDR3 is TGTGCCAGCAGTTATTCCCCCTGGGTCGGGGGCTCGGATGAGCAGTTCTTC.

Of note for this clonotype: A much larger clone sits a single nucleotide away, making a read error possible. The chain joins TRBV27 to TRBJ1-2; 11 bases match TRBD1. This CDR3 has 15 residues. Germline-derived CDR1 and CDR2 are MNHEY and SMNVEV (reference sequence). Trimming at V came to 3 bases and at J to 6 bases, leaving 6 bases not matched to a gene. CDR3 nucleotides: TGTGCCAGCAGTTTGGGGACAGGGGGGTACCATGGCTACACCTTC. It specifies CASSLGTGGYHGYTF.

CDR3 coding DNA: TGTGCCAGCAGTTTTAAGTTGGGGGGGCCAGGGCCCCAGCATTTT. Protein sequence: CASSFKLGGPGPQHF. The chain has TRBV6-6 and TRBJ1-5; tentative D call: TRBD1 (6 bases). CDR3 size: 15 residues. The germline V gene has CDR1 MNHNY and CDR2 SVGAGI (reference sequence). Trimming pared 4 bases from V and 9 bases from J, leaving 19 bases between.

V usage is TRBV5-1 and J usage is TRBJ2-1, with D tentatively TRBD2 (8 bases). The CDR3 totals 12 residues. Germline V gene data show CDR1 as SGHRS and CDR2 as YFSETQ. V was clipped by 3 bases and J by 15 bases, with 16 bases between them. This CDR3 reads CASSSEGAGGFF. CDR3 nucleotide sequence: TGCGCCAGCAGCTCCGAGGGGGCGGGAGGGTTCTTC.

The genes are TRBV7-9 and TRBJ2-7, with 8 bases aligning to TRBD1. V trimming: 1 base; J trimming: 5 bases; junction bases outside the gene matches: 7. Looked up from germline, CDR1 is SEHNR and CDR2 is FQNEAQ (reference sequence). The CDR3 totals 15 residues. CDR3 in amino acids: CASSLVDRVMHEQYF. Written as DNA, the CDR3 is TGTGCCAGCAGCTTAGTGGACAGGGTGATGCACGAGCAGTACTTC.

The chain carries TRBV5-1 and TRBJ1-2, with D tentatively TRBD1 (6 bases). V was clipped by 0 bases and J by 5 bases, with 20 bases between them. From germline, CDR1 is SGHRS and CDR2 YFSETQ. This CDR3 is built from 17 residues. The CDR3 region has the DNA TGCGCCAGCAGCTTGGCCTCTGGGACAATGCTGGGATATGGCTACACCTTC. Translation gives CASSLASGTMLGYGYTF.

The chain is built from TRBV20-1 and TRBJ2-3; D unclear. Trimming cost V 0 bases and J 1 base, with 5 bases left between them. CDR3 length: 13 residues. Germline V gene data show CDR1 as DFQATT and CDR2 as SNEGSKA (reference sequence). CDR3 bases: TGCAGTGCTAGAGATGAGGGCACAGATACGCAGTATTTT. Its protein is CSARDEGTDTQYF.

V and J are TRBV12-3 or TRBV12-4 and TRBJ1-6, with TRBD1 as a possible D gene (6 bases). The ends were cut back, 4 bases at V and 10 bases at J, with 11 bases in the middle. This CDR3 has 13 amino acids. The CDR3 loop reads CASSYREKSPLHF. The CDR3 region has the DNA TGTGCCAGCAGTTACAGGGAGAAGTCACCCCTCCACTTT.

This chain connects TRBV27 to TRBJ1-1; D call uncertain. CDR1 and CDR2 from the germline V gene are MNHEY and SMNVEV (reference sequence). The CDR3 has 15 residues. Trimming left V 4 bases short and J 0 bases short, with 12 bases between. The CDR3 coding sequence is TGTGCCAGCAGTTCCATAAACAGCTTGAACACTGAAGCTTTCTTT. This translates into CASSSINSLNTEAFF.

The rearrangement uses TRBV29-1 and TRBJ2-1; 7 positions match TRBD2. The CDR3 is 15 amino acids. Germline values: CDR1 SQVTM, CDR2 ANQGSEA. V dropped 6 bases and J dropped 10; count of bases not matched to a gene: 18. CDR3 sequence: CSVSSGGAWGSEQFF. The CDR3 coding sequence is TGCAGCGTGTCGTCGGGGGGTGCGTGGGGTTCCGAGCAGTTCTTC.

The chain is built from TRBV4-1 and TRBJ2-3; 9 bases are shared with TRBD2. Trimming at V came to 3 bases and at J to 12 bases, leaving 16 bases not matched to a gene. Germline assignment: CDR1 MGHRA and CDR2 YSYEKL. The CDR3 runs to 16 residues. The CDR3 region is CASSQDPSGGTRPQYF. DNA for the CDR3: TGCGCCAGCAGCCAGGACCCAAGCGGGGGGACCCGGCCCCAGTATTTT.

The chain recombines TRBV28 with TRBJ2-5; perhaps D is TRBD1 or TRBD2 (5 bases each). Trimming left V 5 bases short and J 1 base short, with 17 bases between. The CDR3 length is 16 residues. Looked up from germline, CDR1 is MDHEN and CDR2 is SYDVKM. As DNA, the CDR3 is TGTGCCAGCAGTCCCACTAGGGGTTCCTCCCAAGAGACCCAGTACTTC. Protein product: CASSPTRGSSQETQYF.

This clonotype was picked up many times. The rearrangement uses TRBV6-1 and TRBJ2-1; TRBD2 matches at 10 bases. Germline V gene sequence: CDR1 MNHNS, CDR2 SASEGT. The length of the CDR3 is 15 residues. With V trimmed by 0 bases and J by 4 bases, 0 bases remained unmatched. The CDR3 DNA is TGTGCCAGCAGTGAAGCTAGCGGGGGGTACAATGAGCAGTTCTTC. Its protein is CASSEASGGYNEQFF.

The table lists this clonotype with a few counts. This chain joins TRBV20-1 and TRBJ2-7; D gene uncertain. V shed 5 bases and J shed 7 bases, with 12 bases lying between them. The CDR3 has 11 amino acids. Germline assignment: CDR1 DFQATT and CDR2 SNEGSKA (reference sequence). The CDR3 bases are TGCAGTGCTCGTTTAATCGGGGAGCAGTACTTC. This gives the protein CSARLIGEQYF.

The chain joins TRBV2 to TRBJ1-5; D unclear. Deletions cut 4 bases from V and 0 bases from J, with 7 bases between. This CDR3 spans 14 amino acids. CDR1 and CDR2 (germline): SNHLY, FYNNEI. CDR3 sequence (DNA): TGTGCCAGCAGTGGGATTTATAGCAATCAGCCCCAGCATTTT. The encoded protein is CASSGIYSNQPQHF. Full variable domain (outside the CDR3, taken from reference TRBV2 and TRBJ1-5): EPEVTQTPSHQVTQMGQEVILRCVPISNHLYFYWYRQILGQKVEFLVSFYNNEISEKSEIFDDQFSVERPDGSNFTLKIRSTKLEDSAMYFCASSGIYSNQPQHFGDGTRLSIL.

The table lists this clonotype with a few counts. CDR3 sequence (DNA): TGTGTTGGGGCCGGACAGGGGGCTTTGAACACTGAAGCTTTCTTT. Translation gives CVGAGQGALNTEAFF. The chain is built from TRBV7-9 and TRBJ1-1, with 11 bases matching TRBD1. Germline V gives CDR1 SEHNR, CDR2 FQNEAQ (reference sequence). The CDR3 extends over 15 amino acids. Looking up the rest from reference TRBV7-9 and TRBJ1-1 gives the full variable domain: DTGVSQNPRHKITKRGQNVTFRCDPISEHNRLYWYRQTLGQGPEFLTYFQNEAQLEKSRLLSDRFSAERPKGSFSTLEIQRTEQGDSAMYLCVGAGQGALNTEAFFGQGTRLTVV.

This clonotype has a single count. The chain carries TRBV6-1 and TRBJ1-2; 7 positions agree with TRBD1. With V trimmed by 5 bases and J by 7 bases, 4 bases remained unmatched. The CDR3 has 12 residues. CDR1 and CDR2 (germline): MNHNS, SASEGT. CDR3 amino acids: CASSLQGLGYTF. Written as DNA, the CDR3 is TGTGCCAGCAGTTTACAGGGGCTTGGCTACACCTTC.

This chain links TRBV9 with TRBJ2-5; TRBD2 matches 12 bases. Unmatched junction bases numbered 2, after V lost 5 bases and J lost 3 bases. Germline V lookup: CDR1 SGDLS, CDR2 YYNGEE. The length of the CDR3 is 14 residues. CDR3 sequence: CASRPSGGEETQYF. CDR3 sequence (DNA): TGTGCCAGCAGACCTAGCGGGGGGGAAGAGACCCAGTACTTC.

The chain has TRBV3-1 and TRBJ1-5; 9 positions match TRBD1. Trimming removed 3 bases from V and 4 bases from J; junction bases left unmatched: 4. CDR1 is LGHDT, CDR2 YNNKEL, per germline (reference sequence). This CDR3 is 15 amino acids long. The DNA for the CDR3 is TGTGCCAGCAGCCAGGGGACAGGGAGTAATCAGCCCCAGCATTTT. Amino acid sequence: CASSQGTGSNQPQHF.

This chain uses TRBV5-1 with TRBJ1-2; possible D gene TRBD1, 5 bases. The germline V gene has CDR1 SGHRS and CDR2 YFSETQ. The ends were cut back, 4 bases at V and 8 bases at J, with 18 bases in the middle. This CDR3 has 14 residues. The CDR3 reads CASSITGQGGGYTF. CDR3 bases: TGCGCCAGCAGCATCACGGGGCAGGGAGGCGGCTACACCTTC. The variable domain in full, completed from reference TRBV5-1 and TRBJ1-2, reads KAGVTQTPRYLIKTRGQQVTLSCSPISGHRSVSWYQQTPGQGLQFLFEYFSETQRNKGNFPGRFSGRQFSNSRSEMNVSTLELGDSALYLCASSITGQGGGYTFGSGTRLTVV.

The genes are TRBV4-1 and TRBJ2-1, with unresolved D. There are 10 residues in the CDR3. V was cut by 4 bases and J by 12 bases, with 7 bases left in between. Germline lookup yields CDR1 MGHRA and CDR2 YSYEKL. The CDR3 loop is CASSPPGQFF. As DNA, the CDR3 is TGCGCCAGCAGCCCCCCTGGGCAGTTCTTC.